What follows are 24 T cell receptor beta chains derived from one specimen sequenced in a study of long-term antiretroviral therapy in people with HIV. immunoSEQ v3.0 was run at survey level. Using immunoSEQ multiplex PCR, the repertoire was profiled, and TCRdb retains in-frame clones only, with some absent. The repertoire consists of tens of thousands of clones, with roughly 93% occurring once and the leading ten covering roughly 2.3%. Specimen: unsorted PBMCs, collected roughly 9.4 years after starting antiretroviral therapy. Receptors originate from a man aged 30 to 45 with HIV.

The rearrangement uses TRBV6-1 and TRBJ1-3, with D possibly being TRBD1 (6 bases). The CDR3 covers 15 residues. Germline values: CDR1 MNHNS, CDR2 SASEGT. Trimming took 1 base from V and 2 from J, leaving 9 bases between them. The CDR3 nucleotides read TGTGCCAGCAGTGAAGGACAGGCTCCTGGAAACACCATATATTTT. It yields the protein CASSEGQAPGNTIYF.

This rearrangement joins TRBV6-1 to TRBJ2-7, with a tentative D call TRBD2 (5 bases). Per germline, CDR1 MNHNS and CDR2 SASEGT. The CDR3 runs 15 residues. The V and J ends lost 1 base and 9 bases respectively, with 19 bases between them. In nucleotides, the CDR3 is TGTGCCAGCAGTGAAGTACCGGGAATGGTATATCGGCAGTACTTC. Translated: CASSEVPGMVYRQYF.

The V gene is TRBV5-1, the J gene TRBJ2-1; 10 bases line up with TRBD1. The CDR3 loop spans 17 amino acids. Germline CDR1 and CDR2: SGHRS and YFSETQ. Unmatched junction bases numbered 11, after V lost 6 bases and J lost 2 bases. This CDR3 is CASNPGQGDSTYNEQFF. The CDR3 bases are TGCGCCAGCAACCCCGGACAGGGGGATTCGACCTACAATGAGCAGTTCTTC.

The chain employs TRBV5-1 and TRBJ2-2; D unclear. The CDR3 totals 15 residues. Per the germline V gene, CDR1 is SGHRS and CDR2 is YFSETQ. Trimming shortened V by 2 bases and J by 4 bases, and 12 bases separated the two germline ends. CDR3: CASSFDTRSTGELFF. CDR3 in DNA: TGCGCCAGCAGCTTCGACACCCGAAGCACCGGGGAGCTGTTTTTT.

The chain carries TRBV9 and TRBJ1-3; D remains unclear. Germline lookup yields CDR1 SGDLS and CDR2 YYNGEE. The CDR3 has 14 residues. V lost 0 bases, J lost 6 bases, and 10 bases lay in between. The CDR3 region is CASSVDGRQNTIYF. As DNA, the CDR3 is TGTGCCAGCAGCGTAGACGGCAGGCAAAACACCATATATTTT.

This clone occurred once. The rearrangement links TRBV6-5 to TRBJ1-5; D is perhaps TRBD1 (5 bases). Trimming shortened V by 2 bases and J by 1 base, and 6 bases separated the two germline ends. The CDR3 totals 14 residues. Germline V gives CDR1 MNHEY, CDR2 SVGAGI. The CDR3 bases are TGTGCCAGCAGTTACGGGGGGAGCAATCAGCCCCAGCATTTT. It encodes CASSYGGSNQPQHF.

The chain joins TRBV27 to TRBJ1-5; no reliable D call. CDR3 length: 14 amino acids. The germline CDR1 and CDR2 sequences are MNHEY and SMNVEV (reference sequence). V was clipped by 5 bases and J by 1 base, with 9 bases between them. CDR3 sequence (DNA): TGTGCCAGCAGTCCACTCCAGAGCAATCAGCCCCAGCATTTT. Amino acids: CASSPLQSNQPQHF.

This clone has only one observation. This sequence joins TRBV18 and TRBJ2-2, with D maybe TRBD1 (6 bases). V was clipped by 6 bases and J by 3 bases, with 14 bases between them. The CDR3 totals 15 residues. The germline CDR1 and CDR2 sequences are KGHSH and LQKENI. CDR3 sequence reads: CASSPNRADTGELFF. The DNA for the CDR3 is TGTGCCAGCTCCCCCAACAGGGCGGACACCGGGGAGCTGTTTTTT.

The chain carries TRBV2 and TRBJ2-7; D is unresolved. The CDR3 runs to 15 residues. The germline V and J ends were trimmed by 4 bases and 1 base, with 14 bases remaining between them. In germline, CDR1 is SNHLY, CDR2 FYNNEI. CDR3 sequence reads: CASSADSTFSYEQYF. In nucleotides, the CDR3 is TGTGCCAGCAGTGCGGATAGCACCTTTTCCTACGAGCAGTACTTC.

In nucleotides, the CDR3 is TGTGCCAGCAGCATGAGCGGCGGTACGCAGTATTTT. It codes for CASSMSGGTQYF. The chain joins TRBV9 to TRBJ2-3; a weak D match, TRBD2 (5 bases). Germline V CDR1 and CDR2: SGDLS, YYNGEE. This CDR3 is 12 amino acids long. Between the trimmed V and J ends, which lost 4 bases and 8 bases, there was a span of 11 bases.

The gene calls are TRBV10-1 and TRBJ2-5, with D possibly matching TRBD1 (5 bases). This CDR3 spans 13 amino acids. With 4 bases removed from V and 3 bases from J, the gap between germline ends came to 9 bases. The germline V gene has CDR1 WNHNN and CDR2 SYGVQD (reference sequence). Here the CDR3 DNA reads TGCGCCAGCAGTGTCGACAGTAAAGAGACCCAGTACTTC. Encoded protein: CASSVDSKETQYF.

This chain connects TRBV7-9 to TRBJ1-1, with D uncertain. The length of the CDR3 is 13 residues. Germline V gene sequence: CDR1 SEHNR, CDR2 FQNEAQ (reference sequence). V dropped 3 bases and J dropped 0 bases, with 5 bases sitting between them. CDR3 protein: CASSFRVNTEAFF. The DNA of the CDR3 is TGTGCCAGCAGCTTTAGGGTGAACACTGAAGCTTTCTTT. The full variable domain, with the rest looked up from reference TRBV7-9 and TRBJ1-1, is DTGVSQNPRHKITKRGQNVTFRCDPISEHNRLYWYRQTLGQGPEFLTYFQNEAQLEKSRLLSDRFSAERPKGSFSTLEIQRTEQGDSAMYLCASSFRVNTEAFFGQGTRLTVV.

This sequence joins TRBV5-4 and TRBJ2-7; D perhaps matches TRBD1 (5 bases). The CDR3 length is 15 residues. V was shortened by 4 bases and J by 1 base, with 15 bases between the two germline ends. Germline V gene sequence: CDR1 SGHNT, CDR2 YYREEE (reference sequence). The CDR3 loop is CASSHDSRPSYEQYV. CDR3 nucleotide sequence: TGTGCCAGCAGCCATGACAGTCGACCTTCCTACGAGCAGTACGTC.

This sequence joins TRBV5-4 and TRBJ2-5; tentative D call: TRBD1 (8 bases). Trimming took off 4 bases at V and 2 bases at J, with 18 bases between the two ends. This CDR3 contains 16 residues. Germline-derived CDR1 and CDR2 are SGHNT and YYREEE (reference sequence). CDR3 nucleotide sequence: TGTGCCAGCAGCGGCTTCGACAGGGGAGGGCAAGAGACCCAGTACTTC. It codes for CASSGFDRGGQETQYF.

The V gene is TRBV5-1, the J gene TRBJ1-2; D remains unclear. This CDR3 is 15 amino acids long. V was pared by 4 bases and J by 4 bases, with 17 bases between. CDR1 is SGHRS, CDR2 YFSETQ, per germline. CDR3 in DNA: TGCGCCAGCAGCCCCTTCGTGGGAGGTACCTATGGCTACACCTTC. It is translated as CASSPFVGGTYGYTF.

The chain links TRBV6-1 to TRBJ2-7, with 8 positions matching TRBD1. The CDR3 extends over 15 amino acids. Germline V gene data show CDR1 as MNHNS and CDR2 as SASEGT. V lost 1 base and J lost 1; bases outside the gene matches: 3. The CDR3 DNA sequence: TGTGCCAGCAGTGAAGAGGGGACAGGATCCTACGAGCAGTACTTC. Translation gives CASSEEGTGSYEQYF.

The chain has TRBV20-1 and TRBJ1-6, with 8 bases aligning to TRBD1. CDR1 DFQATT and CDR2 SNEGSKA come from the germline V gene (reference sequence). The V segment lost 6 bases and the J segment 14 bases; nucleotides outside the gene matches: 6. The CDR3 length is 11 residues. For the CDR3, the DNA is TGCAGTGCCCGACAGGGGTGGACCCTCCACTTT. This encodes CSARQGWTLHF.

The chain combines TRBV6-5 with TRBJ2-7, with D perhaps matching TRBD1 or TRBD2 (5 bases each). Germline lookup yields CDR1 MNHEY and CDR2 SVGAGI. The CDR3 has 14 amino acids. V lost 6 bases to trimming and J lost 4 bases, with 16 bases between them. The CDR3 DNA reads TGTGCCAGCAGCGAGGGGCCGGAGGCGTACGAGCAGTACTTC. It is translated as CASSEGPEAYEQYF.

The CDR3 region is CASKPLLDTEAFF. CDR3 in DNA: TGTGCCAGCAAACCCCTGCTGGACACTGAAGCTTTCTTT. The rearrangement links TRBV2 to TRBJ1-1; D remains unclear. This CDR3 is built from 13 residues. Between the trimmed V and J ends, which lost 7 bases and 3 bases, there was a span of 12 bases. Germline CDR1 reads SNHLY; CDR2 reads FYNNEI.

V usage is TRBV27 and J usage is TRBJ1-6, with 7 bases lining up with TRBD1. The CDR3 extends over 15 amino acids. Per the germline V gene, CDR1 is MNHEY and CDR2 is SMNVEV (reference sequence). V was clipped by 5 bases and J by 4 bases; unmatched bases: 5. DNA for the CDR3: TGTGCCAGCAGTCTCGGACAGGCTTATAATTCACCCCTCCACTTT. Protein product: CASSLGQAYNSPLHF.

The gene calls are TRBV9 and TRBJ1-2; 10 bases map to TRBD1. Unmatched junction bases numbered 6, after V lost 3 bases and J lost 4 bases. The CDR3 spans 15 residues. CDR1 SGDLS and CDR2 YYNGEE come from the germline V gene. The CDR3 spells CASSALDRGPYGYTF. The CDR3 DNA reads TGTGCCAGCAGCGCCCTAGACAGGGGGCCCTATGGCTACACCTTC.

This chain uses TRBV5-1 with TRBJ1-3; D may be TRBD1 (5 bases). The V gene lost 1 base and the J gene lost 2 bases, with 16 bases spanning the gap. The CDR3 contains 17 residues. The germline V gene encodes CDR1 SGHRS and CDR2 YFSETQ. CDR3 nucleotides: TGCGCCAGCAGCTTGACCCTCCAGGGTGTTCCTGGAAACACCATATATTTT. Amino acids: CASSLTLQGVPGNTIYF.

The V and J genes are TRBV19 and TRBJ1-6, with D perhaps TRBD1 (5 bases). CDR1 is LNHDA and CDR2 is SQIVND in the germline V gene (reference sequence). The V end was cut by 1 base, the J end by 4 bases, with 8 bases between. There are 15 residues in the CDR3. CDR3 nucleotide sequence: TGTGCCAGTAGTATAGGAACAGGATATAATTCACCCCTCCACTTT. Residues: CASSIGTGYNSPLHF.

The CDR3 spells CASSSVSLGNTEAFF. The CDR3 nucleotides are TGCGCCAGCAGCTCAGTCTCTCTGGGAAACACTGAAGCTTTCTTT. This chain links TRBV5-1 with TRBJ1-1; D is unresolved. The CDR3 contains 15 residues. V lost 3 bases and J 2 bases, leaving 14 bases between the germline ends. The germline gives CDR1 SGHRS, CDR2 YFSETQ. Looking up the rest from reference TRBV5-1 and TRBJ1-1 gives the full variable domain: KAGVTQTPRYLIKTRGQQVTLSCSPISGHRSVSWYQQTPGQGLQFLFEYFSETQRNKGNFPGRFSGRQFSNSRSEMNVSTLELGDSALYLCASSSVSLGNTEAFFGQGTRLTVV.